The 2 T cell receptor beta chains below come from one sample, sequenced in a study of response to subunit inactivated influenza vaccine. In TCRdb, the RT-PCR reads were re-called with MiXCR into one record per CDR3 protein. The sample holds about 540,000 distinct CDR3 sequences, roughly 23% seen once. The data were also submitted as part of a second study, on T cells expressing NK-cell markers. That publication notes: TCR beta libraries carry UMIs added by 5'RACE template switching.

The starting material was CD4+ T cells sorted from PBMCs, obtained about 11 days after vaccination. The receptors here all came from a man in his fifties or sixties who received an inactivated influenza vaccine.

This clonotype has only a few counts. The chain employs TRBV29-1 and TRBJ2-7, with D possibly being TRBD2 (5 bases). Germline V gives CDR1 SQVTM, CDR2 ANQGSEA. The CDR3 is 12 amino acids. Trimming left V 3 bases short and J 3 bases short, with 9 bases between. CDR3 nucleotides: TGCAGCGTTGACGGACTCGACTACGAGCAGTACTTC. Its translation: CSVDGLDYEQYF.

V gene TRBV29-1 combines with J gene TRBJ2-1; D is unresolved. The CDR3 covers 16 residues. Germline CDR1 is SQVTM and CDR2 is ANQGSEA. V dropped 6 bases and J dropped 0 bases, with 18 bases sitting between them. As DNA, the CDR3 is TGCAGCGTAAATAGTCGACTCGTTAGCTCCTACAATGAGCAGTTCTTC. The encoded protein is CSVNSRLVSSYNEQFF.